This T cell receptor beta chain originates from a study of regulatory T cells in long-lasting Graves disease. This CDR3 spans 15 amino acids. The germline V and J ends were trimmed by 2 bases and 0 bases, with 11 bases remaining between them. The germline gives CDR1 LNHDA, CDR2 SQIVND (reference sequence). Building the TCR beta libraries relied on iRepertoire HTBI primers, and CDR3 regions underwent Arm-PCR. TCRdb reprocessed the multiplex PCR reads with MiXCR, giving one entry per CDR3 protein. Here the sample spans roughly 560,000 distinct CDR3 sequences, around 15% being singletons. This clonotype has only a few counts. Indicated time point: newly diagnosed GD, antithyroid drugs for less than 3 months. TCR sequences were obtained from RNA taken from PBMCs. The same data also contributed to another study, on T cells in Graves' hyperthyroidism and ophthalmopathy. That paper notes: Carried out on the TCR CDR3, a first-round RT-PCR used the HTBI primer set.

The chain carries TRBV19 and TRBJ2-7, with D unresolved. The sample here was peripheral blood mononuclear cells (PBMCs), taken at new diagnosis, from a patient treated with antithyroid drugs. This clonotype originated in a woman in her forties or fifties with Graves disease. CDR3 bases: TGTGCCAGTAGTATATCCGGAATAATCTCCTACGAGCAGTACTTC. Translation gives CASSISGIISYEQYF.